This T cell receptor (beta chain) was identified in a study of blood T cell repertoires in COVID-19. Looking at the study overall: T cells, B-cell-depleted T cells, or PBMCs supplied cDNA or gDNA.

In the authors' methods: Estimation of nucleated cell counts relied on the amplification of reference gene primers. Sequencing used immunoSEQ multiplex PCR; TCRdb keeps in-frame clones, though not all of them. The D gene and trimming were derived from the DNA, and the V and J assignments and clone size from that table. This sample yields under 250,000 clones, of which approximately 83% are seen a single time; under 30% belongs to the top ten. This clone was counted between two and nine times. Germline CDR1 reads MNHEY; CDR2 reads SMNVEV (reference sequence). There are 13 residues in the CDR3. The ends were cut back, 8 bases at V and 3 bases at J, with 14 bases in the middle.

The specimen was peripheral blood. The origin of this receptor is a man aged 40-49 years with acute or convalescent COVID-19. The chain carries TRBV27 and TRBJ2-7; D possibly corresponds to TRBD1 (6 bases). CDR3 protein: CASRDTGRYEQYF. The CDR3 DNA follows: TGTGCCAGCCGGGACACCGGGCGCTACGAGCAGTACTTC.